This T cell receptor beta chain is from a study of blood T cells in healthy people across ages. Healthy Caucasians from Russia aged 6 to 90 served as donors. Deletions cut 3 bases from V and 5 bases from J, with 5 bases between. This CDR3 is 11 amino acids long. Many counts were recorded for this clonotype. The authors ran a second PCR of about 7 to 12 cycles using a sample-barcoded 5' primer and a J-beta primer mix. TCRdb passed the 5' RACE reads through MiXCR, listing each CDR3 protein once. The sample has approximately 900,000 distinct CDR3 sequences; 25% to 30% are singletons. The data also belong to a second study, concerning T cells of mothers and their children.

The clonotype was recovered from a woman between 40 and 50 years old in good health. Sequences were obtained from blood. This sequence joins TRBV12-3 or TRBV12-4 and TRBJ2-7; D is uncertain. CDR3 loop: CASSFFNEQYF. The CDR3 bases are TGTGCCAGCAGTTTTTTTAACGAGCAGTACTTC.